This entry concerns a single TCR beta chain. No antigen is known for it. Base qualities are not provided; no much larger clone lies one nucleotide away. The data originate from a study of cytomegalovirus exposure and HLA in healthy donors (dated by TCRdb to the late 2010s). About the full investigation: According to a later analysis, the 120 or so validation repertoires were produced on the same platform as the 680 or so repertoires of the first cohort. A separate validation cohort of some 130 different subjects was used in addition to the roughly 700-subject first cohort. The aim of the study was to test whether cataloging public T cell receptors could identify signatures of past pathogen exposure. To predict cytomegalovirus infection status, the study brought together high-throughput TCR immunosequencing, statistical association of individual TCRs with disease status, and machine learning.

Points the paper makes about the study in general: According to the authors, the approach could potentially be generalized to other disease states and immunological phenotypes. The validation cohort had no HLA typing available for a later analysis, so co-occurrence within that cohort was assessed over all 130 or so repertoires. A later analysis found that TCRs clustered in the first cohort also tended to co-occur in the 110 or so validation repertoires, with more than 90% of cluster scores above 0. The classifier was reported to diagnose cytomegalovirus status with high specificity and sensitivity in both the original cohort and the validation cohort. A total of roughly 160 TCR beta chains were listed by the study as associated with cytomegalovirus. Three of the identified cytomegalovirus-associated TCR beta chains were confirmed in vitro to be specific for cytomegalovirus antigens. While some public TCRs were present in many individuals, most TCR sequences turned up only very rarely across donors.

The method was the immunoSEQ multiplex PCR assay. As for the original processing: A statistical classification framework was built to diagnose cytomegalovirus status from the catalog of TCR beta chain sequences. TCRdb holds this immuneACCESS table with in-frame rearrangements only. Some clones are missing; in checked studies, unresolved V genes explain under half, and the rest has no known cause. That table furnishes V, J and clone size, whereas the DNA furnished D and trimming. The sample contains some 150,000 clones, about 88% of them found a single time. About 3.1% of the sample rests with the top ten. Donors formed part of the validation cohort, which comprised 120 or so subjects and was distinct from the first cohort of 666 subjects. Inclusive of the bounding cysteine and phenylalanine, the CDR3 is 15 residues long. The kept DNA is CDR3 alone, 45 bases in frame from the first base. CDR1 and CDR2, looked up from the germline V gene, are LGHNA and YSLEER. V sheds 2 bases and J sheds 3 bases, leaving 14 bases between their ends.

The receptor was isolated from a woman under 30 in good health and CMV-seropositive. The sequence joins TRBV4-3 to TRBJ2-7, with TRBD1 perhaps the D gene, on 6 matching bases. Material: PBMCs. The CDR3 in this case is CASSQRLDSRYEQYF. The nucleotides are TGCGCCAGCAGCCAACGGTTGGACAGTCGCTACGAGCAGTACTTC.